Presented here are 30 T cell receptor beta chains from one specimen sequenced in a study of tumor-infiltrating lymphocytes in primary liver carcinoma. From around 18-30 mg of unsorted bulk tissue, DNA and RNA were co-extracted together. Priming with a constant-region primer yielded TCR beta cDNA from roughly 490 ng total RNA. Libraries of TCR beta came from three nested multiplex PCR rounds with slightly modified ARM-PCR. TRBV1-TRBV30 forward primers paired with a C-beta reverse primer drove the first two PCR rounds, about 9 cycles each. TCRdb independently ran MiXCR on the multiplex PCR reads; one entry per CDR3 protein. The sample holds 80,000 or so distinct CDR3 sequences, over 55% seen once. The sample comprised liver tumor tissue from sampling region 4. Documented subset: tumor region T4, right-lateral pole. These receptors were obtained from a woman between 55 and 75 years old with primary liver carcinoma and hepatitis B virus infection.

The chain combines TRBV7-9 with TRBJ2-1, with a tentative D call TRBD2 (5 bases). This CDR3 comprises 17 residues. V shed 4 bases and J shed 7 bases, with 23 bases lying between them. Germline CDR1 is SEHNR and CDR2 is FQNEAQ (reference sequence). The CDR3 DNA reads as TGTGCCAGCAGCTGGTCCCAAGCGCGAGGGCCACGGAATGAGCAGTTCTTC. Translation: CASSWSQARGPRNEQFF.

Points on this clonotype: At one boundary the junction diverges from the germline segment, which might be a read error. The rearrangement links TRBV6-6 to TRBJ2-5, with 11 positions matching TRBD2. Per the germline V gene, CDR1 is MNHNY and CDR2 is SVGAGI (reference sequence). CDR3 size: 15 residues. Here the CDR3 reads CTSSYGLAGGETQYF. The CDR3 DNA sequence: TGTACCAGCAGTTACGGGCTAGCGGGAGGAGAGACCCAGTACTTC.

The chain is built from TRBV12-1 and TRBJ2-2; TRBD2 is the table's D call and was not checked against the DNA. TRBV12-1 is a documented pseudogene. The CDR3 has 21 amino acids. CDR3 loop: CASSPVGLGKTSGTNTEELFF. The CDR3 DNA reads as TGTGCCAGCAGCCCGGTTGGACTGGGAAAGACTAGCGGGACGAACACCGAGGAGCTGTTTTTC.

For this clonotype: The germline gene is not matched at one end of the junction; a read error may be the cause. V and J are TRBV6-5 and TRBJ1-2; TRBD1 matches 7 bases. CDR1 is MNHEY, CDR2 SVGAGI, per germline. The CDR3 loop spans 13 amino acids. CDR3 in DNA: TGTGCCAACAGTTACAGGGGATCCTATGGCTACACCTTC. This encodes CANSYRGSYGYTF.

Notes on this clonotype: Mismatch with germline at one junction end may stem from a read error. The CDR3 nucleotides read TGTGTCAGCAGCTTAGGTCAGTATCAGCCCCAACATTTT. Translated: CVSSLGQYQPQHF. The genes are TRBV11-2 and TRBJ1-5, with D uncertain. This CDR3 has 13 residues. Germline CDR1 SGHAT, CDR2 FQNNGV.

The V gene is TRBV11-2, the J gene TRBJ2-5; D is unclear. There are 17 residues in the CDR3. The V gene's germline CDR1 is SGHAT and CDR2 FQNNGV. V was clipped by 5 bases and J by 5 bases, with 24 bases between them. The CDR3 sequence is CASSPSSESLGRETQYF. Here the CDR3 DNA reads TGTGCCAGCAGCCCATCCTCGGAGAGTCTGGGTAGGGAGACCCAGTACTTC.

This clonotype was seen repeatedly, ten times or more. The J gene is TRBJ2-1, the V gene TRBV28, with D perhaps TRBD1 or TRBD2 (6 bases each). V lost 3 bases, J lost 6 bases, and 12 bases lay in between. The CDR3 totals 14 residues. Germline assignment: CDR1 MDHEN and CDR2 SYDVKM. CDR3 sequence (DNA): TGTGCCAGCAGTTTTAACGGAGGGGGCAATGAGCAGTTCTTC. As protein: CASSFNGGGNEQFF.

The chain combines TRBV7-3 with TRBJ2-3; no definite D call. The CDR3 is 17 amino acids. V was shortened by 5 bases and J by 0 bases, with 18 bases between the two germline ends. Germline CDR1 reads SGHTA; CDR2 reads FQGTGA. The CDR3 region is CASSILQTADSTDTQYF. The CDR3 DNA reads TGTGCCAGCAGCATACTACAGACCGCAGATAGCACAGATACGCAGTATTTT.

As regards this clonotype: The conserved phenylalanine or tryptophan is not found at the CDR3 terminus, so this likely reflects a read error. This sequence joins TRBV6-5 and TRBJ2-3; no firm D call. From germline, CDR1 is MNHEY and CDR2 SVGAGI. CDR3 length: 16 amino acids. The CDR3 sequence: CASRSWAHGRTDMQYL. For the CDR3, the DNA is TGTGCGAGCAGATCCTGGGCGCATGGTCGCACAGATATGCAGTATCTT.

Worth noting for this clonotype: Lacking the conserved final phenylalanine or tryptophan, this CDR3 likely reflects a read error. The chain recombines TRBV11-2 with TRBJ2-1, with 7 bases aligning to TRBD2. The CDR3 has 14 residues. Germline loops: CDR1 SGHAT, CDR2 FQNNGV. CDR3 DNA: TGTCCCAGCAGCTTAGTGGGAGGGCCGCTTGAGCAGTTCCTC. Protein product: CPSSLVGGPLEQFL.

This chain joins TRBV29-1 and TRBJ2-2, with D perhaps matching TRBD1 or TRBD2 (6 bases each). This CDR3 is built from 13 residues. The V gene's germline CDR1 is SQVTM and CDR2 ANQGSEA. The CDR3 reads CRVAGHSGGELFF. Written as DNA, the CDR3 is TGCAGAGTCGCGGGACACTCGGGCGGGGAGCTGTTTTTT.

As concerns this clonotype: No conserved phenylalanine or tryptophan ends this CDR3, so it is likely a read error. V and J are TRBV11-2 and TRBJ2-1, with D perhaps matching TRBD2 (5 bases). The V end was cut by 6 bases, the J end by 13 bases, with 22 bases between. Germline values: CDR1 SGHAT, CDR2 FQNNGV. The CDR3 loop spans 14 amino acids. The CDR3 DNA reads TGTGCCAGCAGTCCGGACTCGTGGTATAGGGAACAGTTCCTC. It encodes CASSPDSWYREQFL.

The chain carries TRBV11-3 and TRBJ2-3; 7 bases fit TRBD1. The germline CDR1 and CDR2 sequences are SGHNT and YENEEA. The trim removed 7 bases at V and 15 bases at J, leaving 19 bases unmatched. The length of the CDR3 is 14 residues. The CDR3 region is CASNHRTGTDTHYF. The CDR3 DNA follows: TGTGCCAGCAACCATCGGACAGGCACAGATACCCACTATTTT.

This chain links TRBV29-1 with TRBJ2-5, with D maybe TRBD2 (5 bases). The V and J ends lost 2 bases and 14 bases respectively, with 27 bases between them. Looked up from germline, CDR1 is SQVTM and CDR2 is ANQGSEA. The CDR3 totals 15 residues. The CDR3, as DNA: TGCAGCGTTGAAATAGTGGGAGCCGCTCCGGAGACCCGATACTTC. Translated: CSVEIVGAAPETRYF.

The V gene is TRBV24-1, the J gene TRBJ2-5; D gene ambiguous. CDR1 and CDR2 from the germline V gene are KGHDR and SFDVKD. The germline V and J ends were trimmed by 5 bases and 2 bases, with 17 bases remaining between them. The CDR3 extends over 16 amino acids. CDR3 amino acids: CATSVFIQSVQETQYF. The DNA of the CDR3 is TGTGCCACCAGTGTGTTCATCCAATCGGTGCAAGAGACCCAGTACTTC.

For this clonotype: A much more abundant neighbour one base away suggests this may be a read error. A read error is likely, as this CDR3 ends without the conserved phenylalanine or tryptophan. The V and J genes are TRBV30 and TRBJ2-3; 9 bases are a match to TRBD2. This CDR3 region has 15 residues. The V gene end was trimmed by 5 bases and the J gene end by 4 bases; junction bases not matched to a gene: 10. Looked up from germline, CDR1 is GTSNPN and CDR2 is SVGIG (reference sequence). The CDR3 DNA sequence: TGTGCCTGGCAACCGGGACTAGCACGCGCAGATACGCAGTATGTT. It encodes CAWQPGLARADTQYV.

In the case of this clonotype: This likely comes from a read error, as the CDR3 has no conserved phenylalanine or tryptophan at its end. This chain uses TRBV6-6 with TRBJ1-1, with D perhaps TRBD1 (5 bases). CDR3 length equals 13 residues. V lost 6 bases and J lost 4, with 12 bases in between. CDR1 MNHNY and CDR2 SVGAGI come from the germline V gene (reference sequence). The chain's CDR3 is CASSLQVLTEAFY. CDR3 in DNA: TGTGCCAGCAGCCTACAGGTACTCACTGAAGCTTTCTAT.

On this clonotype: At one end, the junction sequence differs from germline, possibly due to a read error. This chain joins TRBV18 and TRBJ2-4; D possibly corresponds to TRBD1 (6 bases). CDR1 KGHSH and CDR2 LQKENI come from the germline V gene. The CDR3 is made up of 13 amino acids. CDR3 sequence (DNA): TGTGCCTGCTCACCTACTGGGGGCAACATTCAGTACTTC. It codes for CACSPTGGNIQYF. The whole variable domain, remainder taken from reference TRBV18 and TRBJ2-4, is NAGVMQNPRHLVRRRGQEARLRCSPMKGHSHVYWYRQLPEEGLKFMVYLQKENIIDESGMPKERFSAEFPKEGPSILRIQQVVRGDSAAYFCACSPTGGNIQYFGAGTRLSVL.

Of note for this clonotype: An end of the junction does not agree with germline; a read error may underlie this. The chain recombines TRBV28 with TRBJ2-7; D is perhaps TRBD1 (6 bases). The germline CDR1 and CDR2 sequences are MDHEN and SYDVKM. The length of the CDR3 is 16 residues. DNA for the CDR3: TGTGCCAGCACCTATTCCCGCCCCGGGACAAGCTACGAGCACTACTTC. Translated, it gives CASTYSRPGTSYEHYF.

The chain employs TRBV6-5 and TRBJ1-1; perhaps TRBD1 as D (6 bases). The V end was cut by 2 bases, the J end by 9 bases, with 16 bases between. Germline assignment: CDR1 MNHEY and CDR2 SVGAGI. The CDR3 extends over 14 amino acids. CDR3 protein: CASSYPTGRGKAFF. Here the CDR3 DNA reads TGTGCCAGCAGTTACCCGACCGGGAGGGGGAAAGCTTTCTTT.

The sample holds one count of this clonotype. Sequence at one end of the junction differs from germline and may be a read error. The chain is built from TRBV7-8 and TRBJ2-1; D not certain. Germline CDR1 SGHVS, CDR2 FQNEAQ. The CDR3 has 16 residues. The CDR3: CASSLGIGRVKNEQFF. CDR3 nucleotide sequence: TGTGCAAGCAGCTTAGGGATAGGACGGGTTAAAAATGAGCAGTTCTTC.

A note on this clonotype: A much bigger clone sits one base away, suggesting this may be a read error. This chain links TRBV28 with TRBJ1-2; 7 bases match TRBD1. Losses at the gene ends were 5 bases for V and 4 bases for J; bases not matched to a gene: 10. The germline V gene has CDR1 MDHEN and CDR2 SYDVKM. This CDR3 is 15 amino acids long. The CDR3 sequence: CASSLGGGAGYGYTF. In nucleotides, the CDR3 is TGTGCCAGCAGTCTGGGAGGGGGCGCAGGCTATGGCTACACCTTC.

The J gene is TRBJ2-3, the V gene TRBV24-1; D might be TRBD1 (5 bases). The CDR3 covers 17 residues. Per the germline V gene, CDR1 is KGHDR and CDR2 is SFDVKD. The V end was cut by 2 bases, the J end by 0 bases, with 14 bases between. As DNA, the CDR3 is TGTGCCACCAGTGATTCCCTACAGGAGATAAGCACAGATACGCAGTATTTT. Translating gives CATSDSLQEISTDTQYF.

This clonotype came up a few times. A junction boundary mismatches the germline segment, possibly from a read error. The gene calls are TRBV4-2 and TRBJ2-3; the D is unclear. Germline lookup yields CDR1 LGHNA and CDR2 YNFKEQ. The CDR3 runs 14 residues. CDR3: CTSSVGREIDTQYF. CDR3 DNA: TGTACCAGCAGTGTCGGTCGCGAGATAGATACGCAGTATTTT.

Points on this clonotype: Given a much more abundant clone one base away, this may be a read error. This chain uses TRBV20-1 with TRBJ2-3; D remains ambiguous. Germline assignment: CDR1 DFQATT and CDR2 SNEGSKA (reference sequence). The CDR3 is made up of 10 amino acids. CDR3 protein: CSTARGTQYF. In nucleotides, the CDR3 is TGCAGCACAGCTCGCGGTACGCAGTATTTT.

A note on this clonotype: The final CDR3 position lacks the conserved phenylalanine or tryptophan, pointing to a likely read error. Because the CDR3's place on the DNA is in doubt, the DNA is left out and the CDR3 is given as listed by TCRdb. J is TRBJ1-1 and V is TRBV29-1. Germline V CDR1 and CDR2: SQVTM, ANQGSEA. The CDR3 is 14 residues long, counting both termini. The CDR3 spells CSVEQSGGRTEAFV.

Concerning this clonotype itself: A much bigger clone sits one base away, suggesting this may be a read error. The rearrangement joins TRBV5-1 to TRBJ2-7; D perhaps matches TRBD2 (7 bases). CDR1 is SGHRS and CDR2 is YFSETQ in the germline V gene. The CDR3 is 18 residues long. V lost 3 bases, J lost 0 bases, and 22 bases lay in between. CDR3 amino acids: CASSYALTGGQSSYEQYF. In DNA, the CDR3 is TGCGCCAGCAGCTACGCACTAACGGGAGGACAGAGCTCCTACGAGCAGTACTTC.

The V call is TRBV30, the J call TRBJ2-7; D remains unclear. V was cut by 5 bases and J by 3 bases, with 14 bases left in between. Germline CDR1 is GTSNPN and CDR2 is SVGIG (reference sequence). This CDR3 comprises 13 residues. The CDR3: CAWCGRSVYEQYF. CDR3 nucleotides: TGTGCCTGGTGTGGGCGGAGTGTCTACGAGCAGTACTTC.

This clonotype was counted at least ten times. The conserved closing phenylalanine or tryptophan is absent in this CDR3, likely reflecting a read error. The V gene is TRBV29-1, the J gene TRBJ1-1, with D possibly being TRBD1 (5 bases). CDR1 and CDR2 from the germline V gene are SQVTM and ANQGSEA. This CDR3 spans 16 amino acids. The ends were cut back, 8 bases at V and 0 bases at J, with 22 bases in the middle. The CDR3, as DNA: TGCAGCACAAGTGGGGAGGGGTTTTTAATGAACACTGAAGCTTTCCTT. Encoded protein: CSTSGEGFLMNTEAFL.

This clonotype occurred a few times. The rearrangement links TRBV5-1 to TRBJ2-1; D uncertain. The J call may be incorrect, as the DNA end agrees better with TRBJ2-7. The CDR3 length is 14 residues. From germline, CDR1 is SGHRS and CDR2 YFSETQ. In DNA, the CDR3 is TGCGCCAGCAGCTTTACCCTAGGCTACAATGAGCAGTACTTC. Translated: CASSFTLGYNEQYF.